Listed here are 8 T cell receptor beta chains from one sample, sequenced in a study of identical twins. MiXCR was run by TCRdb on the 5' RACE reads, yielding one entry per CDR3 protein. This sample has 400,000 to 550,000 distinct CDR3 sequences; approximately 25% occur once, and the top ten carry over 2.5%. These data also featured in a second study, about T cells expressing NK-cell markers.

The sample was CD4+ T cells sorted from blood. The origin of the receptors is a woman under 30 in good health.

This chain connects TRBV6-2 or TRBV6-3 to TRBJ2-7, with 7 bases lining up with TRBD1. The V gene end was trimmed by 0 bases and the J gene end by 2 bases; junction bases not matched to a gene: 7. The CDR3 totals 16 residues. Germline CDR1 is MNHEY and CDR2 is SVGEGT. This CDR3 is CASSYSTGTAPYEQYF. The CDR3, as DNA: TGTGCCAGCAGTTACTCTACCGGGACAGCCCCCTACGAGCAGTACTTC.

This clonotype was observed a handful of times. The V gene is TRBV20-1, the J gene TRBJ2-7; 8 bases match TRBD2. The ends lost 5 bases at V and 0 bases at J; junction bases unmatched: 12. This CDR3 contains 16 residues. Per the germline V gene, CDR1 is DFQATT and CDR2 is SNEGSKA (reference sequence). CDR3 sequence (DNA): TGCAGTGCTCTGCCTCTCACTAGCGGTAGCTCCTACGAGCAGTACTTC. Protein: CSALPLTSGSSYEQYF.

This clonotype came up a few times. The chain joins TRBV5-1 to TRBJ2-2; D assignment may be TRBD1 or TRBD2 (5 bases each). Germline V gene data show CDR1 as SGHRS and CDR2 as YFSETQ. Trimming took 1 base from V and 4 from J, leaving 8 bases between them. CDR3 size: 14 residues. The CDR3 DNA is TGCGCCAGCAGCTTGATCGGGGCCACCGGGGAGCTGTTTTTT. Its translation is CASSLIGATGELFF.

The chain recombines TRBV28 with TRBJ2-2; unclear D gene. Trimming removed 6 bases from V and 4 bases from J, with 6 bases in between. This CDR3 is built from 12 residues. CDR1 and CDR2 (germline): MDHEN, SYDVKM. In DNA, the CDR3 is TGTGCCAGCAGACCCCTCACCGGGGAGCTGTTTTTT. Encoded protein: CASRPLTGELFF.

This clonotype was recorded a few times. This chain connects TRBV24-1 to TRBJ2-3; 10 bases align to TRBD2. The J segment lost 5 bases and the V segment lost 4 bases, leaving 17 bases of the junction unmatched. Germline V lookup: CDR1 KGHDR, CDR2 SFDVKD. This CDR3 contains 19 residues. The CDR3 region has the DNA TGTGCCACCAGTGACCGACAAAGGACTAGCGGAGCCGCAGGAGATACGCAGTATTTT. It is translated as CATSDRQRTSGAAGDTQYF.

This clonotype was counted between two and nine times. The V call is TRBV20-1, the J call TRBJ1-4; D might be TRBD1 (6 bases). Germline CDR1 DFQATT, CDR2 SNEGSKA (reference sequence). This CDR3 has 15 amino acids. Between the trimmed V and J ends, which lost 6 bases and 6 bases, there was a span of 20 bases. The DNA for the CDR3 is TGCAGTGCCCCCGGGTTGACGGGGGGCGATGAAAAACTGTTTTTT. It is translated as CSAPGLTGGDEKLFF.

The chain couples TRBV27 to TRBJ2-7; D perhaps matches TRBD1 (6 bases). Deletions cut 8 bases from V and 2 bases from J, with 19 bases between. The CDR3 runs to 15 residues. The V gene's germline CDR1 is MNHEY and CDR2 SMNVEV (reference sequence). CDR3: CASGYQQGLAYEQYF. DNA for the CDR3: TGTGCCAGCGGATATCAACAGGGTTTGGCCTACGAGCAGTACTTC.

This clonotype was recorded at least ten times. The gene calls are TRBV5-1 and TRBJ1-6, with 7 positions matching TRBD1. CDR3 length equals 15 residues. Looked up from germline, CDR1 is SGHRS and CDR2 is YFSETQ. The V gene end was trimmed by 4 bases and the J gene end by 7 bases; junction bases not matched to a gene: 8. The CDR3 DNA is TGCGCCAGCAGCACCGCCGGGACAGAAAATTCACCCCTCCACTTT. It is translated as CASSTAGTENSPLHF.